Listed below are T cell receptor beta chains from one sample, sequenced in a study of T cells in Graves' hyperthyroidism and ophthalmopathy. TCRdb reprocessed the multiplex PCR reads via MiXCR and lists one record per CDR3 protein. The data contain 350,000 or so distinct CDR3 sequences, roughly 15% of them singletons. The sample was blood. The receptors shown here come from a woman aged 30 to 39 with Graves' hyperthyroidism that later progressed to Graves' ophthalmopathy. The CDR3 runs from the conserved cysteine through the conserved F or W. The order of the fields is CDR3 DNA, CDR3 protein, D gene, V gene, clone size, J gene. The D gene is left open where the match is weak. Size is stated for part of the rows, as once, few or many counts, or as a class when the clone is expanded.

cdr3_nt: TGTGCCAGTACGGGGAAACCGAGAAGGAACACTGAAGCTTTCTTT
cdr3_aa: CASTGKPRRNTEAFF
d_call: .
v_call: TRBV19
clone_size: many
j_call: TRBJ1-1

cdr3_nt: TGTGCCAGCAGCTTAGGGAGACTAGCGGGGGGGAAATACAATGAGCAGTTCTTC
cdr3_aa: CASSLGRLAGGKYNEQFF
d_call: TRBD2
v_call: TRBV7-8
clone_size: .
j_call: TRBJ2-1

cdr3_nt: TGTGCCAGCACACCACTAGGACCGCAGATCCTAGAGACCCAGTACTTC
cdr3_aa: CASTPLGPQILETQYF
d_call: .
v_call: TRBV7-8
clone_size: many
j_call: TRBJ2-5

cdr3_nt: TGTGCCAGCACTCCCGAGCCCCAGGGGGCTTATGGCTACACCTTC
cdr3_aa: CASTPEPQGAYGYTF
d_call: TRBD1
v_call: TRBV12-3/TRBV12-4
clone_size: many
j_call: TRBJ1-2

cdr3_nt: TGCAGTGCTTTGTACGGACTAGCGGGACTAAGTGAGCAGTTCTTC
cdr3_aa: CSALYGLAGLSEQFF
d_call: TRBD2
v_call: TRBV20-1
clone_size: many
j_call: TRBJ2-1

cdr3_nt: TGTGCCTGGAGTGTACTGGAGGGAGCCTACGAGCAGTACTTC
cdr3_aa: CAWSVLEGAYEQYF
d_call: .
v_call: TRBV30
clone_size: many
j_call: TRBJ2-7

cdr3_nt: TGTGCCAGCATCGCAAGGGGGCGGGTCACAGATACGCAGTATTTT
cdr3_aa: CASIARGRVTDTQYF
d_call: TRBD1
v_call: TRBV2
clone_size: many
j_call: TRBJ2-3

cdr3_nt: TGTGCCAGCAGCTTATTAAATTCGGGAACTGGTAATGAGCAGTTCTTC
cdr3_aa: CASSLLNSGTGNEQFF
d_call: .
v_call: TRBV7-8
clone_size: .
j_call: TRBJ2-1

cdr3_nt: TGTGCCAGCAGGGAGGGGGGGCTTTTGAACACTGAAGCTTTCTTT
cdr3_aa: CASREGGLLNTEAFF
d_call: .
v_call: TRBV12-3/TRBV12-4
clone_size: .
j_call: TRBJ1-1

cdr3_nt: TGTGCCAGCAGCCACCTATCAAGGGGGCCAGCGGACACTGAAGCTTTCTTT
cdr3_aa: CASSHLSRGPADTEAFF
d_call: TRBD1
v_call: TRBV14
clone_size: many
j_call: TRBJ1-1

cdr3_nt: TGCAGTGCTTCCCTTGGGGGAACTAGCGGGGGCTACAATGAGCAGTTCTTC
cdr3_aa: CSASLGGTSGGYNEQFF
d_call: TRBD2
v_call: TRBV20-1
clone_size: .
j_call: TRBJ2-1

cdr3_nt: TGTGCCAGCAGTCAGCGACATGGCGACACTGAAGCTTTCTTT
cdr3_aa: CASSQRHGDTEAFF
d_call: .
v_call: TRBV3-1
clone_size: many
j_call: TRBJ1-1

cdr3_nt: TGCGCCAGCAGCGGAGGGACAGGGCGAAATGAGCAGTTCTTC
cdr3_aa: CASSGGTGRNEQFF
d_call: TRBD1
v_call: TRBV5-1
clone_size: many
j_call: TRBJ2-1

cdr3_nt: TGTGCCATCAGTGAGGGACAAGCCTATAATTCACCCCTCCACTTT
cdr3_aa: CAISEGQAYNSPLHF
d_call: .
v_call: TRBV10-3
clone_size: many
j_call: TRBJ1-6

cdr3_nt: TGTGCCAGCAGTGCGGGACAGACAGGCAATTCACCCCTCCACTTT
cdr3_aa: CASSAGQTGNSPLHF
d_call: TRBD1
v_call: TRBV27
clone_size: many
j_call: TRBJ1-6

cdr3_nt: TGCGCCAGCAGCCAACAGGGCCGCTCTGGAAACACCATATATTTT
cdr3_aa: CASSQQGRSGNTIYF
d_call: .
v_call: TRBV4-1
clone_size: few
j_call: TRBJ1-3

cdr3_nt: TGTGCCACCAGCACTTCTAGCGGGATTTCCTACGAGCAGTACTTC
cdr3_aa: CATSTSSGISYEQYF
d_call: TRBD2
v_call: TRBV15
clone_size: .
j_call: TRBJ2-7

cdr3_nt: TGTGCCAGCACGGACAGCATCAATCAGCCCCAGCATTTT
cdr3_aa: CASTDSINQPQHF
d_call: .
v_call: TRBV12-3/TRBV12-4
clone_size: many
j_call: TRBJ1-5

cdr3_nt: TGCGCCAGCAGCTTGGATGGGACAGGTATCTCCTACGAGCAGTACTTC
cdr3_aa: CASSLDGTGISYEQYF
d_call: TRBD1
v_call: TRBV5-1
clone_size: few
j_call: TRBJ2-7

cdr3_nt: TGTGCCTGGAGTGACTTTAGGGGGGAACGGTCCTACAATGAGCAGTTCTTC
cdr3_aa: CAWSDFRGERSYNEQFF
d_call: .
v_call: TRBV30
clone_size: many
j_call: TRBJ2-1

cdr3_nt: TGCAGTGCTAGAGATCCGGCGGAAAGCTCCTACGAGCAGTACTTC
cdr3_aa: CSARDPAESSYEQYF
d_call: .
v_call: TRBV20-1
clone_size: .
j_call: TRBJ2-7

cdr3_nt: TGTGCCAGCAGTAAGTACGTTCCGGCCCTCAAGAACACTGAAGCTTTCTTT
cdr3_aa: CASSKYVPALKNTEAFF
d_call: .
v_call: TRBV6-1
clone_size: many
j_call: TRBJ1-1

cdr3_nt: TGTGCCAGCAGCTTGTTTCAACTAGCGGGGGGCTCGTCCAATGAGCAGTTCTTC
cdr3_aa: CASSLFQLAGGSSNEQFF
d_call: TRBD2
v_call: TRBV7-2
clone_size: .
j_call: TRBJ2-1

cdr3_nt: TGTGCCAGTAGTAACGGCGGGCACACTGAAGCTTTCTTT
cdr3_aa: CASSNGGHTEAFF
d_call: .
v_call: TRBV19
clone_size: .
j_call: TRBJ1-1

cdr3_nt: TGTGCCAGCAGTTTAGGCAGGGGAAGCTCCTACAATGAGCAGTTCTTC
cdr3_aa: CASSLGRGSSYNEQFF
d_call: .
v_call: TRBV12-3/TRBV12-4
clone_size: many
j_call: TRBJ2-1

cdr3_nt: TGTGCCAGCAGTCGACCCCTCAGGGGCTATTCCTACGAGCAGTACTTC
cdr3_aa: CASSRPLRGYSYEQYF
d_call: .
v_call: TRBV12-3/TRBV12-4
clone_size: many
j_call: TRBJ2-7

cdr3_nt: TGTGCCAGCAGCTTCGCGGGACACAGCTCTGGGGCCAACGTCCTGACTTTC
cdr3_aa: CASSFAGHSSGANVLTF
d_call: .
v_call: TRBV4-2
clone_size: .
j_call: TRBJ2-6

cdr3_nt: TGTGCCTGGAAGGACAGGACTATGAGGTGGAATGAAAAACTGTTTTTT
cdr3_aa: CAWKDRTMRWNEKLFF
d_call: TRBD1
v_call: TRBV30
clone_size: .
j_call: TRBJ1-4

cdr3_nt: TGTGCCAGCTCACCAAGACGGACGGAAGCTTTCTTT
cdr3_aa: CASSPRRTEAFF
d_call: .
v_call: TRBV18
clone_size: .
j_call: TRBJ1-1

cdr3_nt: TGTGCCAGCAGTTTCGGGGTAGGGGGCCAAGAGACCCAGTACTTC
cdr3_aa: CASSFGVGGQETQYF
d_call: .
v_call: TRBV28
clone_size: many
j_call: TRBJ2-5

cdr3_nt: TGCGCCAGCAGCCGGCAGGACGGGTACACTGAAGCTTTCTTT
cdr3_aa: CASSRQDGYTEAFF
d_call: .
v_call: TRBV4-1
clone_size: many
j_call: TRBJ1-1

cdr3_nt: TGTGCCAGCAGTGACCCGGGGAAAAGCACAGATACGCAGTATTTT
cdr3_aa: CASSDPGKSTDTQYF
d_call: .
v_call: TRBV2
clone_size: .
j_call: TRBJ2-3

cdr3_nt: TGTGCCACGCGGGACCCGACCGGGACAAGCTATGGCTACACCTTC
cdr3_aa: CATRDPTGTSYGYTF
d_call: .
v_call: TRBV10-3
clone_size: .
j_call: TRBJ1-2

cdr3_nt: TGTGCCTGGAGTGCGTACTTGCATGAGCAGTTCTTC
cdr3_aa: CAWSAYLHEQFF
d_call: .
v_call: TRBV30
clone_size: many
j_call: TRBJ2-1

cdr3_nt: TGCGCCAGCAGCTTGTGGCAGGGACGCTCTTACGAGCAGTACTTC
cdr3_aa: CASSLWQGRSYEQYF
d_call: .
v_call: TRBV5-1
clone_size: .
j_call: TRBJ2-7

cdr3_nt: TGTGCCAGCAGCGCGGACATAGGGGGCAATGAGCAGTTCTTC
cdr3_aa: CASSADIGGNEQFF
d_call: .
v_call: TRBV9
clone_size: .
j_call: TRBJ2-1

cdr3_nt: TGTGCCAGCAGTTTAGATCAGGGGCTGGAGCCCCAGCATTTT
cdr3_aa: CASSLDQGLEPQHF
d_call: .
v_call: TRBV28
clone_size: many
j_call: TRBJ1-5

cdr3_nt: TGTGCCAGCAGCCCTACGGCAGTGAATGAGCAGTTCTTC
cdr3_aa: CASSPTAVNEQFF
d_call: .
v_call: TRBV2
clone_size: many
j_call: TRBJ2-1

cdr3_nt: TGCAGTGCTAGTGTCGTCGATGAGCAGTTCTTC
cdr3_aa: CSASVVDEQFF
d_call: .
v_call: TRBV20-1
clone_size: .
j_call: TRBJ2-1

cdr3_nt: TGTGCCAGCAGATCGACGGGCCCCGGGGGGACAGATACGCAGTATTTT
cdr3_aa: CASRSTGPGGTDTQYF
d_call: TRBD2
v_call: TRBV6-1
clone_size: few
j_call: TRBJ2-3

cdr3_nt: TGTGCCAGCAGTGGCCTGGTTTCCGGGACAGGGGGTTTCCGGTCGTATGGCTACACCTTC
cdr3_aa: CASSGLVSGTGGFRSYGYTF
d_call: TRBD1
v_call: TRBV25-1
clone_size: many
j_call: TRBJ1-2

cdr3_nt: TGTGCCAGCAGTTTGGGTGGCAGGGGGCTAGAGACCCAGTACTTC
cdr3_aa: CASSLGGRGLETQYF
d_call: TRBD1
v_call: TRBV12-3/TRBV12-4
clone_size: many
j_call: TRBJ2-5

cdr3_nt: TGTGCCAGCAGCCGAAGACGACCCCCCACAGATACGCAGTATTTT
cdr3_aa: CASSRRRPPTDTQYF
d_call: .
v_call: TRBV12-3/TRBV12-4
clone_size: many
j_call: TRBJ2-3

cdr3_nt: TGTGCCAGCAGTAAGACAGGGGGATATACCGGGGAGCTGTTTTTT
cdr3_aa: CASSKTGGYTGELFF
d_call: TRBD1
v_call: TRBV12-3/TRBV12-4
clone_size: many
j_call: TRBJ2-2

cdr3_nt: TGTGCCACCAGCAGATCCGAACGAACAGATACGCAGTATTTT
cdr3_aa: CATSRSERTDTQYF
d_call: .
v_call: TRBV15
clone_size: many
j_call: TRBJ2-3

cdr3_nt: TGTGCCAGCACCCCAGAGGGCGACACGGGAACCGAACTATTAGACAATGAGCAGTTCTTC
cdr3_aa: CASTPEGDTGTELLDNEQFF
d_call: .
v_call: TRBV7-9
clone_size: many
j_call: TRBJ2-1

cdr3_nt: TGTGCCAGCAGGGGGGGACAGGGCGGTAGCTACACCTTC
cdr3_aa: CASRGGQGGSYTF
d_call: TRBD1
v_call: TRBV6-1
clone_size: .
j_call: TRBJ1-2

cdr3_nt: TGTGCCAGCAGACACCCCGGGACAGGGGCCGATACGAACACCGGGGAGCCGTTTTTT
cdr3_aa: CASRHPGTGADTNTGEPFF
d_call: TRBD1
v_call: TRBV7-9
clone_size: .
j_call: TRBJ2-2

cdr3_nt: TGTGCCAGCAGCGCCGGGACTAGCCGGATCACAGATACGCAGTATTTT
cdr3_aa: CASSAGTSRITDTQYF
d_call: TRBD2
v_call: TRBV25-1
clone_size: many
j_call: TRBJ2-3

cdr3_nt: TGTGCCAGCAGCCCTGGAGGGACCGGACTAGCGGGAGGAGGCGAGCAGTACTTC
cdr3_aa: CASSPGGTGLAGGGEQYF
d_call: TRBD2
v_call: TRBV5-4
clone_size: few
j_call: TRBJ2-7

cdr3_nt: TGTGCCAGCAGCAGAGGAGGACTAGCGGATCACACCGGGGAGCTGTTTTTT
cdr3_aa: CASSRGGLADHTGELFF
d_call: TRBD2
v_call: TRBV9
clone_size: few
j_call: TRBJ2-2

cdr3_nt: TGTGCCACGAAAAACTATGGCTACACCTTC
cdr3_aa: CATKNYGYTF
d_call: .
v_call: TRBV2
clone_size: many
j_call: TRBJ1-2

cdr3_nt: TGTGCCAGCAACCTGGACAGGGGCAATCAGCCCCAGCATTTT
cdr3_aa: CASNLDRGNQPQHF
d_call: TRBD1
v_call: TRBV2
clone_size: many
j_call: TRBJ1-5

cdr3_nt: TGCAGTGCTAGGTTAGCGGGAGAGACCCAGTACTTC
cdr3_aa: CSARLAGETQYF
d_call: TRBD2
v_call: TRBV20-1
clone_size: .
j_call: TRBJ2-5